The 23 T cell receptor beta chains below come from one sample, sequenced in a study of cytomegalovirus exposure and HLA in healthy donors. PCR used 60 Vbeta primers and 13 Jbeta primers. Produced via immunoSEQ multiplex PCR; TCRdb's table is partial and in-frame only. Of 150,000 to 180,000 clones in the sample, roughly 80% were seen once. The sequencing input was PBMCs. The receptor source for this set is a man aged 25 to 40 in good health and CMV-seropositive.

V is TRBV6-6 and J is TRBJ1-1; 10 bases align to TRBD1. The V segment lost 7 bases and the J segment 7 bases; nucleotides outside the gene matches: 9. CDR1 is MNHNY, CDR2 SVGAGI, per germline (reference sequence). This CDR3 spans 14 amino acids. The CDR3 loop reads CASIRTGGRDEAFF. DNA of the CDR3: TGTGCCAGCATTCGGACAGGGGGACGAGATGAAGCTTTCTTT.

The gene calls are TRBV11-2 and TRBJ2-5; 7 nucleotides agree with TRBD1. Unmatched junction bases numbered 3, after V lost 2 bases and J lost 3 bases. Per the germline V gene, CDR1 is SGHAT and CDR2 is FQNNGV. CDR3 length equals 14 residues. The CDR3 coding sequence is TGTGCCAGCAGCTTACGGCAGGGGGAAGAGACCCAGTACTTC. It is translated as CASSLRQGEETQYF.

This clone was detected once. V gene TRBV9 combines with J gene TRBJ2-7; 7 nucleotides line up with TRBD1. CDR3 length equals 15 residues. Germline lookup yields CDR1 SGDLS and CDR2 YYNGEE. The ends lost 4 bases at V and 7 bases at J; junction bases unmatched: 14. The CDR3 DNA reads TGTGCCAGCAGCCCACAGACAGGGCTAGCCCGGGAGCAGTACTTC. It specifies CASSPQTGLAREQYF.

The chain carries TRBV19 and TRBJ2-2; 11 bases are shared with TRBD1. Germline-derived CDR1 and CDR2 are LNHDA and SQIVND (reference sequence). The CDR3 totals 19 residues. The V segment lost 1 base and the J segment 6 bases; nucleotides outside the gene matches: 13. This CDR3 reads CASSIARTGGIRIPGELFF. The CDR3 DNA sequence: TGTGCCAGTAGTATAGCTAGGACAGGGGGCATTAGGATTCCCGGGGAGCTGTTTTTT.

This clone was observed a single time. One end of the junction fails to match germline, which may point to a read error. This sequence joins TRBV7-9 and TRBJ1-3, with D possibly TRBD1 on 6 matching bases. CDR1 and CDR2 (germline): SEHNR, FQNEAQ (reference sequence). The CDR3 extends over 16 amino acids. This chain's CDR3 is CSSSSGGGSSGNTIYF. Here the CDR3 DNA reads TGTTCCAGCAGCTCTGGGGGCGGGAGCTCTGGAAACACCATATATTTT.

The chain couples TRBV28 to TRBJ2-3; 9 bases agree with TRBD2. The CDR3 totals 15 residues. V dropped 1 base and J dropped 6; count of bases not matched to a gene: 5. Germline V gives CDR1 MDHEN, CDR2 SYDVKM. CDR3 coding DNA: TGTGCCAGCAGTTTATTGGGGCTAGCGGGGGATACGCAGTATTTT. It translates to CASSLLGLAGDTQYF.

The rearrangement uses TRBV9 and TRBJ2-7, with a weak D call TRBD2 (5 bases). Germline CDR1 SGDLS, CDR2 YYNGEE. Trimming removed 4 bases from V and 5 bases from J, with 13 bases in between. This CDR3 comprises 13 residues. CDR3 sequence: CASSLSAGHEQYF. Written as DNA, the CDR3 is TGTGCCAGCAGCCTTAGCGCGGGTCACGAGCAGTACTTC.

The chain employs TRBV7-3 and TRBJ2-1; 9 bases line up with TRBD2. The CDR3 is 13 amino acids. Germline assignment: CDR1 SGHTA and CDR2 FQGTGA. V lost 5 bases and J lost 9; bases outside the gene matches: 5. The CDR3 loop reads CASSANSGSEQFF. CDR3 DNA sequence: TGTGCCAGCAGCGCAAATAGCGGGAGTGAGCAGTTCTTC.

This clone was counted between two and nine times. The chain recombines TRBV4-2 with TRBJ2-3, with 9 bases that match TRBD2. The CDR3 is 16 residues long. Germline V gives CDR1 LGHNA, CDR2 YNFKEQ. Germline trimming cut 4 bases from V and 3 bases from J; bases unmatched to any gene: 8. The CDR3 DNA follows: TGTGCCAGCAGCCCCGATTTAGCGGGAGTGACAGATACGCAGTATTTT. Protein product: CASSPDLAGVTDTQYF.

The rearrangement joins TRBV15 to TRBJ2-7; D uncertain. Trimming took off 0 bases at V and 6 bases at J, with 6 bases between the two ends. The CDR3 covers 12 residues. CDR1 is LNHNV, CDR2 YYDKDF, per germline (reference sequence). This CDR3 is CATSRDLSEQYF. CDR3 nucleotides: TGTGCCACCAGCAGAGATTTGAGCGAGCAGTACTTC.

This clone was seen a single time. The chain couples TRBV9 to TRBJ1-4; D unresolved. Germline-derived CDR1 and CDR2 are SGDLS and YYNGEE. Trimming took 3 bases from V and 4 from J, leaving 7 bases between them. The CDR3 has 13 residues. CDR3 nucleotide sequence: TGTGCCAGCAGCGACGGACTTAATGAAAAACTGTTTTTT. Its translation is CASSDGLNEKLFF.

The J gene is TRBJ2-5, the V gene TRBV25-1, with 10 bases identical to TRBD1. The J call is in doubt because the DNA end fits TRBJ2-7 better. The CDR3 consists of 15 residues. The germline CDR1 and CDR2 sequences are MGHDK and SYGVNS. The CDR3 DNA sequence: TGTGCCAGCAGCGGGCCCGGACAGGGGGGGTACGAGCAGTACTTC. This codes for CASSGPGQGGYEQYF.

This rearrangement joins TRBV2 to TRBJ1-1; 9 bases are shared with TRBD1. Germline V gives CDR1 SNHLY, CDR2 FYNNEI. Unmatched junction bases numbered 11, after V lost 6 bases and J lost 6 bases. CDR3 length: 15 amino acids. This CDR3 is CASRGGDRVFSEAFF. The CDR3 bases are TGTGCCAGCAGGGGGGGGGACAGGGTGTTTTCTGAAGCTTTCTTT.

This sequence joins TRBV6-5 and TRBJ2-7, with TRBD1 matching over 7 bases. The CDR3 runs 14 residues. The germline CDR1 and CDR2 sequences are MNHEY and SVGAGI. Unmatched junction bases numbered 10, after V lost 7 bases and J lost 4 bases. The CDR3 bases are TGTGCCAGCAACAACAGGGGAAGTTCGTACGAGCAGTACTTC. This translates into CASNNRGSSYEQYF.

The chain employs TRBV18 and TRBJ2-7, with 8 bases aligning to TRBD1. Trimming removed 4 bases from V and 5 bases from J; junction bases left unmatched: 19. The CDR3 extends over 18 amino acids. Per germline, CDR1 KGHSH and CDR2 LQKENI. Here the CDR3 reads CASSRRLGPGGPQNEQYF. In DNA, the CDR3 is TGTGCCAGCTCACGTCGACTCGGACCAGGGGGCCCACAAAACGAGCAGTACTTC.

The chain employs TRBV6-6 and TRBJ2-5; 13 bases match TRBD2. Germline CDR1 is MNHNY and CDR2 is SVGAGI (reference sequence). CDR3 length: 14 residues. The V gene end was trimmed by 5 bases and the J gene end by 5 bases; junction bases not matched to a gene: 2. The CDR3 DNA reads TGTGCCAGCAGTCCACTAGCGGGAGGGGAGACCCAGTACTTC. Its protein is CASSPLAGGETQYF.

This CDR3 reads CASSIVGGSGANVLTF. CDR3 DNA sequence: TGTGCCAGTAGTATAGTAGGAGGGTCTGGGGCCAACGTCCTGACTTTC. V gene TRBV19 combines with J gene TRBJ2-6; the D gene is possibly TRBD2 (6 bases). Germline V CDR1 and CDR2: LNHDA, SQIVND (reference sequence). V was trimmed by 1 base and J by 1 base, leaving 8 bases between them. This CDR3 has 16 residues.

The CDR3 region has the DNA TGTGCCAGCAGCAGGGGACAGGGCCACAATCAGCCCCAGCATTTT. Amino acid sequence: CASSRGQGHNQPQHF. V usage is TRBV9 and J usage is TRBJ1-5; the match to TRBD1 covers 9 bases. Germline trimming cut 4 bases from V and 3 bases from J; bases unmatched to any gene: 5. This CDR3 is built from 15 residues. The germline V gene encodes CDR1 SGDLS and CDR2 YYNGEE.

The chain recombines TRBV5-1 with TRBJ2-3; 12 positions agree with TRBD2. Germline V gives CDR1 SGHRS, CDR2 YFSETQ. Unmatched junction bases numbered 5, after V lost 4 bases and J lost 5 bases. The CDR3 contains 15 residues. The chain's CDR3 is CASSLAGGSQDTQYF. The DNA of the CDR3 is TGCGCCAGCAGCCTAGCGGGAGGGAGTCAAGATACGCAGTATTTT.

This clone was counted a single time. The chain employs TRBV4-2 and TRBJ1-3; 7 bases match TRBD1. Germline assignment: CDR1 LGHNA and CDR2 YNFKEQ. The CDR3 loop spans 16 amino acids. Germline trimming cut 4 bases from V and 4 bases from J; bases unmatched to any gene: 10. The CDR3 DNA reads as TGTGCCAGCAGCCTATCTACAGGGGAGAGAGGAAACACCATATATTTT. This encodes CASSLSTGERGNTIYF.

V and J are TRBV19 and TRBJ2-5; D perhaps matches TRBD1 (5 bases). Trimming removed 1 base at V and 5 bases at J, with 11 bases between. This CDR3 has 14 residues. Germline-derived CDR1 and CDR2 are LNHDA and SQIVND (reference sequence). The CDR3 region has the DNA TGTGCCAGTAGTATAGGCAGGGCATACGAGACCCAGTACTTC. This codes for CASSIGRAYETQYF.

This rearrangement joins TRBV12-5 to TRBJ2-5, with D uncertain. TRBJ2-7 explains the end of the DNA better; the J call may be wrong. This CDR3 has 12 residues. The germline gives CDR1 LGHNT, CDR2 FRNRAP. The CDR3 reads CASGLRPHEQYF. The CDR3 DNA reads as TGTGCTAGTGGTTTGCGCCCCCACGAGCAGTACTTC.

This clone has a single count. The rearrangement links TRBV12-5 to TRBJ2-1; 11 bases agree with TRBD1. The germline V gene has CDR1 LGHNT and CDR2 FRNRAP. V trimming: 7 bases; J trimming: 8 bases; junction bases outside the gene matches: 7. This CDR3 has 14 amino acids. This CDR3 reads CASAGDRGGYEQFF. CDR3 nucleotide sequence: TGTGCTAGTGCGGGGGACAGGGGGGGCTATGAGCAGTTCTTC.